These 32 T cell receptor beta chains were all obtained from the same sample, sequenced in a study of cytomegalovirus exposure and HLA in healthy donors. Here immunoSEQ multiplex PCR was the method, and the copy in TCRdb shows in-frame clones only, minus some. Of 150,000 or so clones listed, 80% to 90% were seen once; the top ten hold about 6.4%. The sequencing input was PBMCs. Every receptor here comes from a woman in her thirties in good health and CMV-seropositive.

The J gene is TRBJ2-7, the V gene TRBV5-1; 11 bases are shared with TRBD2. V shed 1 base, J shed 2 bases, and the junction held 11 bases outside the gene matches. CDR1 is SGHRS and CDR2 is YFSETQ in the germline V gene. The CDR3 runs to 18 residues. CDR3: CASSLLPIAGGPPYEQYF. The CDR3 region has the DNA TGCGCCAGCAGCTTGCTCCCGATAGCGGGAGGGCCCCCCTACGAGCAGTACTTC. Combining the CDR3 with reference TRBV5-1 and TRBJ2-7 gives the whole variable domain KAGVTQTPRYLIKTRGQQVTLSCSPISGHRSVSWYQQTPGQGLQFLFEYFSETQRNKGNFPGRFSGRQFSNSRSEMNVSTLELGDSALYLCASSLLPIAGGPPYEQYFGPGTRLTVT.

The chain recombines TRBV11-3 with TRBJ2-1, with 7 bases that match TRBD2. This CDR3 is 12 amino acids long. Germline assignment: CDR1 SGHNT and CDR2 YENEEA. Trimming took 4 bases from V and 8 from J; bases not matched to a gene: 2. CDR3 nucleotides: TGTGCCAGCAGCTACCGGGGGGATGAGCAGTTCTTC. Its translation: CASSYRGDEQFF.

The chain carries TRBV6-5 and TRBJ2-1, with 10 bases fitting TRBD1. Germline assignment: CDR1 MNHEY and CDR2 SVGAGI. V shed 2 bases and J 7 bases; nucleotides not matched to a gene: 5. The length of the CDR3 is 15 residues. The CDR3 sequence is CASSYDRTGGNEQFF. The CDR3 DNA sequence: TGTGCCAGCAGTTACGACCGGACAGGGGGTAATGAGCAGTTCTTC.

The chain couples TRBV7-9 to TRBJ2-3; 12 positions agree with TRBD2. V lost 8 bases to trimming and J lost 4 bases; unmatched junction nucleotides: 7. This CDR3 has 15 residues. Germline CDR1 is SEHNR and CDR2 is FQNEAQ (reference sequence). Here the CDR3 reads CASLSSGRAPDTQYF. DNA for the CDR3: TGTGCCAGCCTCTCTAGCGGGAGGGCCCCAGATACGCAGTATTTT.

The J gene is TRBJ2-7, the V gene TRBV5-1, with 9 positions matching TRBD1. The CDR3 extends over 16 amino acids. Trimming at V came to 0 bases and at J to 0 bases, leaving 4 bases not matched to a gene. Per the germline V gene, CDR1 is SGHRS and CDR2 is YFSETQ. The CDR3 loop is CASSLGPTGGSYEQYF. The CDR3 DNA reads as TGCGCCAGCAGCTTGGGTCCGACAGGGGGCTCCTACGAGCAGTACTTC.

V and J are TRBV18 and TRBJ2-1, with 12 bases matching TRBD2. This CDR3 has 16 amino acids. The V segment lost 4 bases and the J segment 4 bases; nucleotides outside the gene matches: 5. From germline, CDR1 is KGHSH and CDR2 LQKENI. The CDR3 coding sequence is TGTGCCAGCTCACAGCGGACTAGCGGGGTGTACAATGAGCAGTTCTTC. It translates to CASSQRTSGVYNEQFF.

The chain recombines TRBV5-1 with TRBJ1-2; perhaps TRBD1 as D (5 bases). Germline assignment: CDR1 SGHRS and CDR2 YFSETQ. This CDR3 comprises 13 residues. Trimming took 3 bases from V and 1 from J, leaving 7 bases between them. The CDR3, as DNA: TGCGCCAGCAGCTCGACAGATAACTATGGCTACACCTTC. The encoded protein is CASSSTDNYGYTF.

The CDR3: CASGSTVSGNTIYF. The DNA of the CDR3 is TGTGCCAGTGGATCGACAGTCTCTGGAAACACCATATATTTT. The chain is built from TRBV6-5 and TRBJ1-3; a weak D match, TRBD1 (5 bases). V gave up 9 bases and J gave up 0 bases, with 12 bases separating them. Germline V gives CDR1 MNHEY, CDR2 SVGAGI. The CDR3 loop spans 14 amino acids.

V gene TRBV28 combines with J gene TRBJ2-7; 12 bases line up with TRBD2. Per the germline V gene, CDR1 is MDHEN and CDR2 is SYDVKM. V gave up 6 bases and J gave up 3 bases; unmatched junction bases: 3. CDR3 length: 14 residues. This CDR3 reads CASSKLAGGYEQYF. The CDR3 DNA sequence: TGTGCCAGCAGCAAACTAGCGGGAGGCTACGAGCAGTACTTC. The whole variable domain, filled in from reference TRBV28 and TRBJ2-7, reads DVKVTQSSRYLVKRTGEKVFLECVQDMDHENMFWYRQDPGLGLRLIYFSYDVKMKEKGDIPEGYSVSREKKERFSLILESASTNQTSMYLCASSKLAGGYEQYFGPGTRLTVT.

This chain connects TRBV5-1 to TRBJ2-5, with 10 bases fitting TRBD2. Germline CDR1 reads SGHRS; CDR2 reads YFSETQ. This CDR3 contains 14 residues. Trimming cost V 3 bases and J 5 bases; bases outside gene matches: 4. The CDR3, as DNA: TGCGCCAGCAGCTCGCCGGGACTAGCGGAGACCCAGTACTTC. Encoded protein: CASSSPGLAETQYF.

The V gene is TRBV5-6, the J gene TRBJ2-1; 8 positions agree with TRBD1. The CDR3 runs to 13 residues. Trimming took 7 bases from V and 7 from J; bases not matched to a gene: 7. The germline CDR1 and CDR2 sequences are SGHDT and YYEEEE. Written as DNA, the CDR3 is TGTGCCAGCGGGACAGGTTCGAAGAATGAGCAGTTCTTC. Amino acid sequence: CASGTGSKNEQFF.

The chain uses TRBV30 and TRBJ1-1, with D tentatively TRBD1 (6 bases). CDR1 is GTSNPN, CDR2 SVGIG, per germline (reference sequence). V dropped 3 bases and J dropped 1 base, with 9 bases sitting between them. The CDR3 has 13 amino acids. The CDR3 nucleotides are TGTGCCTGGAGGGTGACAGGGAACACTGAAGCTTTCTTT. The encoded protein is CAWRVTGNTEAFF.

The chain uses TRBV6-6 and TRBJ1-4; a possible D gene is TRBD1 (5 bases). Germline assignment: CDR1 MNHNY and CDR2 SVGAGI (reference sequence). This CDR3 has 15 amino acids. Deletions cut 6 bases from V and 8 bases from J, with 19 bases between. The CDR3 sequence is CASSSTGTPGEKLFF. The CDR3 nucleotides read TGTGCCAGCAGCTCAACCGGGACTCCGGGAGAAAAACTGTTTTTT.

The chain recombines TRBV20-1 with TRBJ1-2; D possibly corresponds to TRBD1 (5 bases). CDR3 length: 11 amino acids. The V and J ends lost 5 bases and 8 bases respectively, with 12 bases between them. Germline lookup yields CDR1 DFQATT and CDR2 SNEGSKA (reference sequence). The CDR3 sequence is CSAPGGRGYTF. The CDR3 region has the DNA TGCAGTGCTCCCGGGGGTCGCGGCTACACCTTC.

The chain recombines TRBV28 with TRBJ1-5, with a weak D call TRBD1 (6 bases). V dropped 6 bases and J dropped 9 bases, with 24 bases sitting between them. The CDR3 has 16 residues. Germline lookup yields CDR1 MDHEN and CDR2 SYDVKM. In DNA, the CDR3 is TGTGCCAGCAGGGGAGGGGGGGCGCGAGCTCCTTCGCCCCAGCATTTT. This translates into CASRGGGARAPSPQHF. The entire variable domain, with the rest obtained from reference TRBV28 and TRBJ1-5, is as follows: DVKVTQSSRYLVKRTGEKVFLECVQDMDHENMFWYRQDPGLGLRLIYFSYDVKMKEKGDIPEGYSVSREKKERFSLILESASTNQTSMYLCASRGGGARAPSPQHFGDGTRLSIL.

This clone was counted once. V gene TRBV5-1 combines with J gene TRBJ1-1; D uncertain. The germline V and J ends were trimmed by 0 bases and 1 base, with 10 bases remaining between them. There are 15 residues in the CDR3. Germline V lookup: CDR1 SGHRS, CDR2 YFSETQ. Written as DNA, the CDR3 is TGCGCCAGCAGCTTGGTTGCAGCAGGGAACACTGAAGCTTTCTTT. Its protein is CASSLVAAGNTEAFF.

This CDR3 is CATSRGPGAGGWRWTDTQYF. For the CDR3, the DNA is TGTGCCACCAGCAGAGGCCCCGGGGCGGGAGGCTGGAGATGGACAGATACGCAGTATTTT. V gene TRBV15 combines with J gene TRBJ2-3; 8 bases align to TRBD2. CDR1 and CDR2 (germline): LNHNV, YYDKDF (reference sequence). The CDR3 is made up of 20 amino acids. Germline trimming cut 1 base from V and 3 bases from J; bases unmatched to any gene: 18.

The chain has TRBV7-9 and TRBJ1-2, with D perhaps TRBD1 (5 bases). In germline, CDR1 is SEHNR, CDR2 FQNEAQ (reference sequence). This CDR3 comprises 15 residues. Trimming took off 2 bases at V and 5 bases at J, with 15 bases between the two ends. The CDR3 region is CASSLNTGAYYGYTF. Written as DNA, the CDR3 is TGTGCCAGCAGCTTAAACACAGGAGCTTATTATGGCTACACCTTC.

V usage is TRBV28 and J usage is TRBJ2-1, with TRBD2 identical over 7 bases. The CDR3 has 10 amino acids. In germline, CDR1 is MDHEN, CDR2 SYDVKM. V gave up 9 bases and J gave up 16 bases; unmatched junction bases: 9. This CDR3 is CASGRRERFF. The CDR3 DNA sequence: TGTGCCAGTGGAAGGCGGGAGCGATTCTTC.

The V call is TRBV4-1, the J call TRBJ1-4; TRBD1 matches 10 bases. After removal of 2 bases from V and 8 bases from J, the junction contained 8 bases not matched to a gene. The V gene's germline CDR1 is MGHRA and CDR2 YSYEKL. This CDR3 has 16 residues. For the CDR3, the DNA is TGCGCCAGCAGCCAACATACGACAGGGGGCAAGGAAAAACTGTTTTTT. Encoded protein: CASSQHTTGGKEKLFF.

This chain connects TRBV5-1 to TRBJ1-1, with 7 bases identical to TRBD1. The CDR3 contains 14 residues. V was clipped by 4 bases and J by 1 base; unmatched bases: 4. In germline, CDR1 is SGHRS, CDR2 YFSETQ. CDR3 sequence reads: CASSPRTGNTEAFF. The CDR3 bases are TGCGCCAGCAGCCCCCGGACAGGGAACACTGAAGCTTTCTTT.

This chain connects TRBV7-8 to TRBJ2-7; TRBD2 matches 7 bases. This CDR3 has 16 residues. The germline CDR1 and CDR2 sequences are SGHVS and FQNEAQ. Germline trimming cut 1 base from V and 3 bases from J; bases unmatched to any gene: 9. This CDR3 is CASSLVRTSRVYEQYF. As DNA, the CDR3 is TGTGCCAGCAGCTTAGTTCGGACTAGTAGGGTCTACGAGCAGTACTTC.

The rearrangement joins TRBV19 to TRBJ2-7; a possible D gene is TRBD2 (5 bases). CDR3 length: 14 residues. Germline CDR1 is LNHDA and CDR2 is SQIVND (reference sequence). V was shortened by 7 bases and J by 3 bases, with 16 bases between the two germline ends. The CDR3 region is CASNHRGIDYEQYF. CDR3 bases: TGTGCCAGTAACCACCGGGGTATTGACTACGAGCAGTACTTC.

This CDR3 reads CASSRDRGHEQYF. The CDR3 DNA follows: TGTGCCAGCAGCCGGGACAGGGGCCACGAGCAGTACTTC. The rearrangement links TRBV11-2 to TRBJ2-7, with 10 bases that match TRBD1. Germline V gene data show CDR1 as SGHAT and CDR2 as FQNNGV. CDR3 length: 13 residues. Losses at the gene ends were 5 bases for V and 5 bases for J; bases not matched to a gene: 3.

The chain carries TRBV28 and TRBJ1-4; D remains unclear. With 6 bases removed from V and 13 bases from J, the gap between germline ends came to 24 bases. The CDR3 totals 15 residues. CDR1 and CDR2 from the germline V gene are MDHEN and SYDVKM. The CDR3 reads CASSLGLSEVKSLFF. In nucleotides, the CDR3 is TGTGCCAGCAGCCTCGGATTGAGCGAGGTCAAGTCACTGTTTTTT.

J is TRBJ1-5 and V is TRBV7-2; no firm D call. This CDR3 has 14 residues. Germline V gives CDR1 SGHTA, CDR2 FQGNSA. Trimming cost V 3 bases and J 6 bases, with 12 bases left between them. The CDR3 loop reads CASSLGREGQPQHF. CDR3 bases: TGTGCCAGCAGCTTGGGGAGGGAGGGTCAGCCCCAGCATTTT.

CDR3 sequence: CASSEHPTSPAGNTIYF. The CDR3 DNA follows: TGTGCCAGCAGTGAGCATCCGACAAGCCCGGCTGGAAACACCATATATTTT. The chain recombines TRBV6-1 with TRBJ1-3; D remains unclear. CDR1 and CDR2 (germline): MNHNS, SASEGT. Trimming removed 3 bases at V and 2 bases at J, with 17 bases between. This CDR3 contains 17 residues.

V gene TRBV5-5 combines with J gene TRBJ2-7, with D maybe TRBD1 (5 bases). The CDR3 has 14 residues. CDR1 and CDR2 from the germline V gene are SGHKS and YYEKEE (reference sequence). With 4 bases removed from V and 1 base from J, the gap between germline ends came to 12 bases. The CDR3 DNA is TGTGCCAGCAGCCCAACGACAGTTTCCTACGAGCAGTACTTC. Its protein product is CASSPTTVSYEQYF.

The rearrangement joins TRBV5-5 to TRBJ2-1; the D gene is possibly TRBD2 (6 bases). This CDR3 is 14 amino acids long. V lost 0 bases to trimming and J lost 4 bases, with 8 bases between them. Germline lookup yields CDR1 SGHKS and CDR2 YYEKEE (reference sequence). The CDR3 protein is CASSLVSGYNEQFF. The CDR3 region has the DNA TGTGCCAGCAGCTTGGTTAGCGGATACAATGAGCAGTTCTTC.

The chain recombines TRBV29-1 with TRBJ2-2; D may be TRBD2 (5 bases). Trimming took 5 bases from V and 3 from J, leaving 7 bases between them. CDR3 size: 12 residues. Germline V lookup: CDR1 SQVTM, CDR2 ANQGSEA. CDR3 nucleotide sequence: TGCAGCGTTTCCGGGGACACCGGGGAGCTGTTTTTT. It translates to CSVSGDTGELFF.

The V call is TRBV5-1, the J call TRBJ2-5; the D is unclear. Trimming took 5 bases from V and 5 from J, leaving 7 bases between them. The CDR3 is 11 residues long. The germline V gene encodes CDR1 SGHRS and CDR2 YFSETQ. The CDR3 region is CASRLRETQYF. The CDR3 DNA reads TGCGCCAGCAGACTGAGGGAGACCCAGTACTTC. Complete variable domain (other parts from reference TRBV5-1 and TRBJ2-5): KAGVTQTPRYLIKTRGQQVTLSCSPISGHRSVSWYQQTPGQGLQFLFEYFSETQRNKGNFPGRFSGRQFSNSRSEMNVSTLELGDSALYLCASRLRETQYFGPGTRLLVL.

The chain links TRBV6-1 to TRBJ1-1, with a weak D call TRBD1 (5 bases). The germline V gene has CDR1 MNHNS and CDR2 SASEGT. Trimming shortened V by 6 bases and J by 5 bases, and 16 bases separated the two germline ends. The length of the CDR3 is 14 residues. Here the CDR3 DNA reads TGTGCCAGCAGAGCCCCCGGGGGAGAGACTGAAGCTTTCTTT. This codes for CASRAPGGETEAFF.